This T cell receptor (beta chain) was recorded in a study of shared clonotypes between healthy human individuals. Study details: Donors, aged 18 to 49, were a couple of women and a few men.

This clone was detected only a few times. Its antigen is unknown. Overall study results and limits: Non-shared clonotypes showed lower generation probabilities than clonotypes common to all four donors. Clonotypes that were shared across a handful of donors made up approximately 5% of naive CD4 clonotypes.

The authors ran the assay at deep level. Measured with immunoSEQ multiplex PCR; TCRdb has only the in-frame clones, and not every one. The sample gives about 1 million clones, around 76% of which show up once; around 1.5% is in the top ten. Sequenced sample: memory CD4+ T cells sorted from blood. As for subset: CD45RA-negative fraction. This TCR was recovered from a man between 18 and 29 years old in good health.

The CDR3 region is CASGTGNYEQYF. DNA of the CDR3: TGTGCCAGCGGGACTGGAAACTACGAGCAGTACTTC. This chain connects TRBV7-2 to TRBJ2-7; D is perhaps TRBD2 (6 bases). V was shortened by 8 bases and J by 3 bases, with 11 bases between the two germline ends. The CDR3 covers 12 residues. Germline V gene lookup returns CDR1 SGHTA and CDR2 FQGNSA.